Sequencing of this T cell receptor (beta chain) was carried out in a study of cytomegalovirus exposure and HLA in healthy donors. This CDR3 spans 13 amino acids. Germline CDR1 is SGHRS and CDR2 is YFSETQ. The germline V and J ends were trimmed by 4 bases and 2 bases, with 10 bases remaining between them. This clone was counted a few times. Its specificity is unknown. General study points: Researchers counted about 150 TCR beta chains as cytomegalovirus-associated.

Using immunoSEQ multiplex PCR, the repertoire was profiled, and TCRdb retains in-frame clones only, with some absent. The sample includes 90,000 to 130,000 clones, roughly nine tenths of them seen just once. The sequenced sample consisted of PBMCs. V and J are TRBV5-1 and TRBJ2-7, with D possibly being TRBD2 (5 bases). The clonotype was recovered from a woman aged 18-29 years in good health and CMV-seronegative. The CDR3 DNA sequence: TGCGCCAGCAGCATGGGGAGCACCTACGAGCAGTACTTC. It codes for CASSMGSTYEQYF.